The 20 T cell receptor beta chains below come from one sample, sequenced in a study of read filtering for tumor transcriptome and immune sequencing. Molecular barcoded adaptors covering alpha/delta and beta/gamma chains were used on around 370 ng RNA. MiXCR, applied by TCRdb to the reads, yields one record per CDR3 protein. There are roughly 49,000 distinct CDR3 sequences in the sample; around 20% occur only once, and over 35% lies in the top ten. The sample taken for sequencing was a population of CD138-negative cells sorted from bone marrow. The receptors stem from a donor at least 40 years old with multiple myeloma.

This clonotype came up many times. V gene TRBV12-3 or TRBV12-4 combines with J gene TRBJ2-1, with 13 bases that match TRBD2. With V trimmed by 3 bases and J by 2 bases, 16 bases remained unmatched. The CDR3 is 21 amino acids. The CDR3 protein is CASSFPKGLAGVGSAYNEQFF. In DNA form, the CDR3 reads TGTGCCAGCAGTTTCCCCAAAGGACTAGCGGGAGTGGGGTCAGCCTACAATGAGCAGTTCTTC.

This chain links TRBV6-5 with TRBJ1-5, with a weak D call TRBD1 (5 bases). The ends were cut back, 2 bases at V and 2 bases at J, with 16 bases in the middle. Germline V gene sequence: CDR1 MNHEY, CDR2 SVGAGI. CDR3 size: 17 residues. The CDR3 sequence: CASSYSSTGVGNQPQHF. The CDR3 DNA reads TGTGCCAGCAGTTACAGTAGTACGGGGGTAGGCAATCAGCCCCAGCATTTT.

The sample holds many counts of this clonotype. The chain couples TRBV20-1 to TRBJ2-7; TRBD2 is a possible D gene (6 bases). V lost 0 bases and J 3 bases, leaving 18 bases between the germline ends. The CDR3 consists of 16 residues. Looked up from germline, CDR1 is DFQATT and CDR2 is SNEGSKA (reference sequence). Here the CDR3 DNA reads TGCAGTGCTAGAGATCTAGGCCGGGGGTCTCTCTACGAGCAGTACTTC. It is translated as CSARDLGRGSLYEQYF.

This clonotype was detected ten times or more. The rearrangement uses TRBV4-1 and TRBJ2-1, with a possible D match to TRBD2 (5 bases). Trimming stripped 1 base from V and 4 bases from J, with 11 bases between. Germline V gives CDR1 MGHRA, CDR2 YSYEKL. The CDR3 length is 15 residues. The CDR3 loop reads CASSQGPGIYNEQFF. The CDR3 DNA reads TGCGCCAGCAGCCAAGGCCCGGGAATTTACAATGAGCAGTTCTTC.

This clonotype was found many times. The gene calls are TRBV13 and TRBJ1-1; no clear D. Trimming shortened V by 5 bases and J by 1 base, and 11 bases separated the two germline ends. Germline lookup yields CDR1 PRHDT and CDR2 FYEKMQ (reference sequence). The CDR3 covers 14 residues. CDR3 amino acids: CASSRGRSNTEAFF. The CDR3 nucleotides read TGTGCCAGCAGCCGCGGACGATCGAACACTGAAGCTTTCTTT. Drawing the rest from reference TRBV13 and TRBJ1-1, the complete variable domain is AAGVIQSPRHLIKEKRETATLKCYPIPRHDTVYWYQQGPGQDPQFLISFYEKMQSDKGSIPDRFSAQQFSDYHSELNMSSLELGDSALYFCASSRGRSNTEAFFGQGTRLTVV.

This clonotype occurred a few times. A read error may be the cause here, since a much bigger clone is one base away. The chain employs TRBV20-1 and TRBJ2-3, with unresolved D. Germline V lookup: CDR1 DFQATT, CDR2 SNEGSKA (reference sequence). This CDR3 has 17 amino acids. The CDR3 here is CSASSVSLGWVADTQCF. CDR3 coding DNA: TGCAGTGCTAGTTCTGTATCTCTTGGCTGGGTGGCAGATACGCAGTGTTTT.

In its sample, this clonotype was seen many times. This chain joins TRBV10-3 and TRBJ2-7; TRBD2 aligns across 11 bases. CDR1 is ENHRY and CDR2 is SYGVKD in the germline V gene. V shed 10 bases, J shed 2 bases, and the junction held 10 bases outside the gene matches. This CDR3 comprises 15 residues. The CDR3 sequence: CATFSGTSGTYEQYF. CDR3 DNA: TGTGCCACTTTCTCCGGGACTAGCGGAACCTACGAGCAGTACTTC.

This clonotype showed up many times. V gene TRBV27 combines with J gene TRBJ2-2; D is uncertain. V lost 3 bases and J 0 bases, leaving 8 bases between the germline ends. Germline V gene sequence: CDR1 MNHEY, CDR2 SMNVEV (reference sequence). The CDR3 sequence is 15 residues long. CDR3 coding DNA: TGTGCCAGCAGTTTGTCCGGGTCGAACACCGGGGAGCTGTTTTTT. Its translation is CASSLSGSNTGELFF.

This clonotype occurred many times. The V gene is TRBV28, the J gene TRBJ2-7; 8 bases agree with TRBD1. The V and J ends lost 5 bases and 4 bases, in that order; junction bases with no gene match: 7. CDR1 and CDR2 (germline): MDHEN, SYDVKM. The CDR3 covers 14 residues. CDR3: CASSTYRGAYEQYF. Written as DNA, the CDR3 is TGTGCCAGCAGTACCTACAGGGGGGCTTACGAGCAGTACTTC.

Many counts were recorded for this clonotype. This rearrangement joins TRBV11-2 to TRBJ2-1; TRBD2 agrees at 10 bases. Germline V gene data show CDR1 as SGHAT and CDR2 as FQNNGV. V shed 5 bases, J shed 8 bases, and the junction held 9 bases outside the gene matches. This CDR3 is built from 15 residues. CDR3 in DNA: TGTGCCAGCAGCCCCGGAGCTAGCGGGAGAGATGAGCAGTTCTTC. This codes for CASSPGASGRDEQFF.

This clonotype was counted at least ten times. CDR3 in amino acids: CASSQQVGAEAFF. The CDR3 DNA is TGTGCCAGCAGCCAACAAGTGGGAGCTGAAGCTTTCTTT. V usage is TRBV3-1 and J usage is TRBJ1-1; D gene unclear. There are 13 residues in the CDR3. Germline V gene data show CDR1 as LGHDT and CDR2 as YNNKEL (reference sequence). Trimming pared 2 bases from V and 6 bases from J, leaving 10 bases between.

This clonotype has at least ten counts. The V call is TRBV5-1, the J call TRBJ1-6; D is ambiguous. The germline CDR1 and CDR2 sequences are SGHRS and YFSETQ. The CDR3 spans 13 residues. The ends were cut back, 0 bases at V and 7 bases at J, with 5 bases in the middle. The CDR3 DNA sequence: TGCGCCAGCAGCTTGGCCTTGAATTCACCCCTCCACTTT. Protein product: CASSLALNSPLHF.

This clonotype occurred many times. The rearrangement joins TRBV9 to TRBJ2-1, with TRBD1 matching 10 bases. The V gene's germline CDR1 is SGDLS and CDR2 YYNGEE. The V segment lost 1 base and the J segment 4 bases; nucleotides outside the gene matches: 5. The CDR3 is 16 residues long. The CDR3 nucleotides are TGTGCCAGCAGCGTAACCGGGACAGGGGCTTACAATGAGCAGTTCTTC. Residues: CASSVTGTGAYNEQFF.

This clonotype was seen a handful of times. The chain joins TRBV7-2 to TRBJ1-2; D is uncertain. Trimming left V 4 bases short and J 6 bases short, with 12 bases between. CDR1 and CDR2 (germline): SGHTA, FQGNSA. The CDR3 extends over 13 amino acids. CDR3 nucleotides: TGTGCCAGCAGCTCTACGGCACAGCATGGCTACACCTTC. It specifies CASSSTAQHGYTF.

A remark on this clonotype: A much larger clonotype is one base distant, so this may be a read error. The rearrangement uses TRBV5-1 and TRBJ2-7; TRBD1 aligns across 10 bases. There are 15 residues in the CDR3. J gave up 7 bases and V 7 bases, and 14 bases lay outside the gene matches. Germline CDR1 and CDR2: SGHRS and YFSETQ. The CDR3 bases are TGCGCCAGCGGCTCTTCCGGGACAGGGGCAGGGGAGCAGTACTTC. The encoded protein is CASGSSGTGAGEQYF.

This clonotype was seen at least ten times. J is TRBJ1-4 and V is TRBV7-9; a weak D match, TRBD1 (6 bases). The CDR3 extends over 15 amino acids. The ends were cut back, 3 bases at V and 6 bases at J, with 14 bases in the middle. Germline V lookup: CDR1 SEHNR, CDR2 FQNEAQ (reference sequence). CDR3 coding DNA: TGTGCCAGCAGCTTTTCAGGGGCCAGAGATGAAAAACTGTTTTTT. This translates into CASSFSGARDEKLFF.

This clonotype was counted at least ten times. This chain links TRBV11-2 with TRBJ2-7; D remains ambiguous. There are 14 residues in the CDR3. Looked up from germline, CDR1 is SGHAT and CDR2 is FQNNGV. The V gene lost 1 base and the J gene lost 7 bases, with 14 bases spanning the gap. The CDR3 protein is CASSLVRGYREQYF. The DNA for the CDR3 is TGTGCCAGCAGCTTAGTAAGAGGCTACCGGGAGCAGTACTTC.

This clonotype showed up many times. This chain links TRBV6-2 or TRBV6-3 with TRBJ2-1, with TRBD2 identical over 10 bases. J lost 12 bases, V lost 5 bases, and 4 bases had no gene match. CDR1 is MNHEY and CDR2 is SVGEGT in the germline V gene. This CDR3 has 12 amino acids. CDR3 DNA: TGTGCCAGCAGTCCCTTAGCGGGAGGGCAGTTCTTC. This translates into CASSPLAGGQFF.

This clonotype was recorded many times. The rearrangement uses TRBV6-5 and TRBJ2-7; tentatively, D is TRBD2 (5 bases). Between the trimmed V and J ends, which lost 6 bases and 0 bases, there was a span of 12 bases. Germline V CDR1 and CDR2: MNHEY, SVGAGI. This CDR3 is 14 amino acids long. As DNA, the CDR3 is TGTGCCAGCAGAAGCGGATTAAGCTCCTACGAGCAGTACTTC. Translating it yields CASRSGLSSYEQYF.

This clonotype was recorded many times. This chain uses TRBV7-2 with TRBJ2-7; the D is unclear. CDR1 SGHTA and CDR2 FQGNSA come from the germline V gene. The V gene lost 5 bases and the J gene lost 1 base, with 15 bases spanning the gap. The CDR3 runs to 15 residues. CDR3 sequence (DNA): TGTGCCAGCAGCCTCCCTCGGGTTGGTTCCTACGAGCAGTACTTC. It codes for CASSLPRVGSYEQYF.